This T cell receptor (beta chain) comes out of a study of blood T cell repertoires in COVID-19. The wider study: T cells, B-cell-depleted T cells, or PBMCs supplied cDNA or gDNA.

In the authors' methods: Reference gene primers were amplified, and this amplification served to estimate nucleated cell counts. Using immunoSEQ multiplex PCR, the repertoire was profiled, and TCRdb retains in-frame clones only, with some absent. V and J calls plus clone size are reproduced from that table; the DNA served to infer D and trimming. The profile shows about 330,000 clones, about 90% of them singletons. Per the germline V gene, CDR1 is SGHRS and CDR2 is YFSETQ. The CDR3 covers 15 residues. The trim removed 0 bases at V and 7 bases at J, leaving 9 bases unmatched. Recruits, aged 18 to 89 years, lived in 24 US areas. Participants' reported clinical history set cohort assignment.

The chain recombines TRBV5-1 with TRBJ2-7; TRBD2 agrees at 8 bases. This sequence originates from a woman aged 25-40 years who had recovered from COVID-19. Sequencing used PBMCs or T cells enriched from blood (not recorded which). This chain's CDR3 is CASSLGDRAGGEQYF. Here the CDR3 DNA reads TGCGCCAGCAGCTTGGGAGACCGGGCGGGGGGTGAGCAGTACTTC.